One and the same sample provided the 21 T cell receptor beta chains below, sequenced in a study of neoadjuvant anti-PD-1 for oral cavity cancer. The table came from immunoSEQ multiplex PCR; TCRdb's copy has only in-frame clones and leaves some out. The table includes 30,000 to 35,000 clones, 80% to 90% detected once. The sample in question was PBMCs, obtained before nivolumab (anti-PD-1) treatment. The origin of the receptors is a person aged 40 to 85 with oral cavity squamous cell carcinoma.

The chain combines TRBV5-1 with TRBJ1-2; 9 bases fit TRBD1. Unmatched junction bases numbered 9, after V lost 7 bases and J lost 5 bases. CDR1 is SGHRS and CDR2 is YFSETQ in the germline V gene. The CDR3 length is 14 residues. CDR3 in DNA: TGCGCCAGCGCTCACACAGGGGGCCCATATGGCTACACCTTC. Protein sequence: CASAHTGGPYGYTF.

This sequence joins TRBV5-4 and TRBJ1-2; D possibly corresponds to TRBD1 (5 bases). V lost 0 bases to trimming and J lost 6 bases, with 9 bases between them. The length of the CDR3 is 13 residues. CDR1 and CDR2 from the germline V gene are SGHNT and YYREEE (reference sequence). CDR3 sequence: CASSLVGGNGYTF. For the CDR3, the DNA is TGTGCCAGCAGCTTGGTGGGGGGAAATGGCTACACCTTC.

The J gene is TRBJ1-5, the V gene TRBV4-1; no firm D call. The ends were cut back, 9 bases at V and 7 bases at J, with 13 bases in the middle. The length of the CDR3 is 12 residues. Germline CDR1 is MGHRA and CDR2 is YSYEKL. The CDR3 here is CARTDLWQPQHF. The CDR3 DNA is TGCGCCAGGACGGACCTATGGCAGCCCCAGCATTTT.

The chain recombines TRBV4-3 with TRBJ2-1; D perhaps matches TRBD2 (6 bases). The germline gives CDR1 LGHNA, CDR2 YSLEER. The CDR3 sequence is 14 residues long. V lost 0 bases to trimming and J lost 5 bases, with 8 bases between them. The CDR3 spells CASSQERGNNEQFF. The CDR3 DNA follows: TGCGCCAGCAGCCAAGAACGGGGGAACAATGAGCAGTTCTTC.

This clone has only a few counts. The V gene is TRBV10-3, the J gene TRBJ2-4; TRBD2 agrees at 13 bases. The trim removed 11 bases at V and 4 bases at J, leaving 14 bases unmatched. The germline V gene encodes CDR1 ENHRY and CDR2 SYGVKD. The CDR3 spans 17 residues. The CDR3 is CAVGARRTSGGKNIQYF. CDR3 nucleotide sequence: TGTGCCGTCGGGGCCCGAAGGACTAGCGGGGGAAAAAACATTCAGTACTTC.

CDR3 in amino acids: CASSQEEGAGGYTF. The CDR3 DNA reads TGCGCCAGCAGCCAAGAAGAAGGGGCAGGTGGCTACACCTTC. The chain is built from TRBV4-1 and TRBJ1-2; a possible D gene is TRBD1 (5 bases). The V gene lost 0 bases and the J gene lost 7 bases, with 12 bases spanning the gap. There are 14 residues in the CDR3. The V gene's germline CDR1 is MGHRA and CDR2 YSYEKL.

The V call is TRBV5-1, the J call TRBJ1-1; a possible D gene is TRBD1 (6 bases). Trimming took 0 bases from V and 3 from J, leaving 12 bases between them. The CDR3 spans 15 residues. Per the germline V gene, CDR1 is SGHRS and CDR2 is YFSETQ. CDR3 in DNA: TGCGCCAGCAGCTTGGTCGGGGGGCCTGACACTGAAGCTTTCTTT. Its translation is CASSLVGGPDTEAFF.

The chain employs TRBV7-8 and TRBJ2-5; perhaps D is TRBD1 or TRBD2 (5 bases each). The CDR3 sequence is 13 residues long. Trimming shortened V by 5 bases and J by 5 bases, and 12 bases separated the two germline ends. Looked up from germline, CDR1 is SGHVS and CDR2 is FQNEAQ. CDR3 sequence (DNA): TGTGCCAGCAGCAAGAACAGGAGGGAGACCCAGTACTTC. Protein sequence: CASSKNRRETQYF.

The chain carries TRBV29-1 and TRBJ2-7, with 9 positions matching TRBD2. Germline V lookup: CDR1 SQVTM, CDR2 ANQGSEA. The J segment lost 1 base and the V segment lost 2 bases, leaving 6 bases of the junction unmatched. The CDR3 is 15 residues long. CDR3 loop: CSVERLAGRSYEQYF. CDR3 coding DNA: TGCAGCGTTGAACGGCTAGCGGGGAGGTCCTACGAGCAGTACTTC.

The J gene is TRBJ2-7, the V gene TRBV29-1; TRBD1 might be the D (6 bases). V was cut by 6 bases and J by 3 bases, with 12 bases left in between. Germline V CDR1 and CDR2: SQVTM, ANQGSEA. The CDR3 covers 12 residues. For the CDR3, the DNA is TGCAGCGTATGGGGGCTGAACTACGAGCAGTACTTC. This translates into CSVWGLNYEQYF.

The J gene is TRBJ2-3, the V gene TRBV7-9, with 9 bases identical to TRBD1. Germline CDR1 and CDR2: SEHNR and FQNEAQ (reference sequence). Unmatched junction bases numbered 4, after V lost 2 bases and J lost 4 bases. The CDR3 extends over 15 amino acids. The chain's CDR3 is CASSLRGQGSDTQYF. CDR3 nucleotides: TGTGCCAGCAGCTTACGCGGACAGGGGTCAGATACGCAGTATTTT.

The CDR3 nucleotides are TGTGCCAGTAGTATCGATGGTGCCTTGTTTCAGCCCCAGCATTTT. Translating gives CASSIDGALFQPQHF. V and J are TRBV19 and TRBJ1-5; D unclear. The CDR3 is made up of 15 amino acids. The ends were cut back, 3 bases at V and 6 bases at J, with 15 bases in the middle. Germline values: CDR1 LNHDA, CDR2 SQIVND (reference sequence).

The genes are TRBV15 and TRBJ2-5; TRBD1 matches 7 bases. Looked up from germline, CDR1 is LNHNV and CDR2 is YYDKDF (reference sequence). V lost 3 bases and J lost 2; bases outside the gene matches: 9. The CDR3 length is 16 residues. The chain's CDR3 is CATSRGTQGMQETQYF. CDR3 bases: TGTGCCACCAGCAGGGGAACACAGGGGATGCAAGAGACCCAGTACTTC.

The genes are TRBV29-1 and TRBJ2-3; 8 nucleotides agree with TRBD2. CDR3 length equals 14 residues. CDR1 and CDR2 (germline): SQVTM, ANQGSEA. The V and J ends lost 7 bases and 3 bases, in that order; junction bases with no gene match: 9. The CDR3 bases are TGCAGCGCCAGGCGGGGGGTTGGAACAGATACGCAGTATTTT. This sequence encodes CSARRGVGTDTQYF.

This chain connects TRBV6-5 to TRBJ2-2; TRBD2 agrees at 8 bases. This CDR3 comprises 15 residues. Trimming at V came to 6 bases and at J to 4 bases, leaving 7 bases not matched to a gene. Germline V gene sequence: CDR1 MNHEY, CDR2 SVGAGI. As DNA, the CDR3 is TGTGCCAGCAGCCCCCGTCGGGGGGGCACCGGGGAGCTGTTTTTT. It is translated as CASSPRRGGTGELFF.

This chain joins TRBV5-1 and TRBJ2-7; the D call may be TRBD1 or TRBD2 (5 bases each). The CDR3 is 14 amino acids. The germline V and J ends were trimmed by 5 bases and 3 bases, with 15 bases remaining between them. The germline CDR1 and CDR2 sequences are SGHRS and YFSETQ. The CDR3: CASRLGTVNYEQYF. DNA of the CDR3: TGCGCCAGCAGACTAGGGACGGTGAACTACGAGCAGTACTTC. Full variable domain (rest looked up from reference TRBV5-1 and TRBJ2-7): KAGVTQTPRYLIKTRGQQVTLSCSPISGHRSVSWYQQTPGQGLQFLFEYFSETQRNKGNFPGRFSGRQFSNSRSEMNVSTLELGDSALYLCASRLGTVNYEQYFGPGTRLTVT.

This clone showed up just once. The chain recombines TRBV9 with TRBJ2-5, with 10 bases lining up with TRBD2. Germline-derived CDR1 and CDR2 are SGDLS and YYNGEE. The CDR3 totals 17 residues. After removal of 3 bases from V and 5 bases from J, the junction contained 13 bases not matched to a gene. CDR3 sequence (DNA): TGTGCCAGCAGCGCGAAGGTAGCGGGGGGCCGGGAGGAGACCCAGTACTTC. Amino acids: CASSAKVAGGREETQYF.

The rearrangement joins TRBV10-3 to TRBJ2-7, with D possibly TRBD2 on 7 matching bases. CDR1 is ENHRY and CDR2 is SYGVKD in the germline V gene. This CDR3 spans 16 amino acids. Trimming stripped 3 bases from V and 0 bases from J, with 15 bases between. CDR3 loop: CAISDRGGRDSYEQYF. CDR3 DNA: TGTGCCATCAGTGATAGGGGGGGCAGGGACTCCTACGAGCAGTACTTC.

The rearrangement links TRBV7-9 to TRBJ1-4; 8 bases match TRBD1. This CDR3 contains 15 residues. From germline, CDR1 is SEHNR and CDR2 FQNEAQ (reference sequence). V dropped 1 base and J dropped 5; count of bases not matched to a gene: 3. CDR3: CASSLGTGSNEKLFF. As DNA, the CDR3 is TGTGCCAGCAGCTTAGGGACAGGGTCCAATGAAAAACTGTTTTTT.

This clone was picked up one time. This chain joins TRBV7-8 and TRBJ1-2; 7 nucleotides match TRBD1. This CDR3 has 15 amino acids. Trimming removed 6 bases from V and 3 bases from J; junction bases left unmatched: 10. CDR1 SGHVS and CDR2 FQNEAQ come from the germline V gene. In DNA, the CDR3 is TGTGCCAGCAGTCTGACAGGGCCCCCCTACTATGGCTACACCTTC. This translates into CASSLTGPPYYGYTF.

The rearrangement uses TRBV23-1 and TRBJ2-5, with 8 positions matching TRBD1. TRBV23-1 is identified as an open reading frame with a role that is uncertain. The CDR3 runs 18 residues. The ends lost 5 bases at V and 5 bases at J; junction bases unmatched: 19. Written as DNA, the CDR3 is TGCGCCAGCAGTTGGACCTTGGGCAGGGGGCGCTTTGGTGAGACCCAGTACTTC. The encoded protein is CASSWTLGRGRFGETQYF.